A selection of T cell receptor beta chains follows, all from one sample in a study of human T cells and chemical hapten exposure. TCRdb reanalysed the RACE reads using MiXCR and keeps one entry per CDR3 protein. The profile covers under 300,000 distinct CDR3 sequences, with about 8.6% appearing a single time and approximately 2.2% taken by the ten largest. The sample here was whole blood, taken in connection with sensitization to the hapten diphenylcyclopropenone (DPC). These receptors were collected from a woman between 40 and 55 years old with alopecia areata. Some clones in this sample may be carry-over from other donors' samples. CDR3s include the opening cysteine and the closing phenylalanine or tryptophan. D genes are given only for firm matches. For some rows the clone size is stated as once, few or many, or as a class when expanded; others skip it.

TRBD1 | TRBJ2-3 | few | TRBV25-1 | TGTGCCAGCAGTGAACAGGGGGCTGCCACAGATACGCAGTATTTT | CASSEQGAATDTQYF
. | TRBJ2-2 | . | TRBV12-3/TRBV12-4 | TGTGCCAGCACCCGGCAGGGGACGTATATCGGGGAGCTGTTTTTT | CASTRQGTYIGELFF
. | TRBJ2-7 | few | TRBV3-1 | TGTGCCAGCAGCCAAGAGGGCAGCCACGAGCAGTACTTC | CASSQEGSHEQYF
. | TRBJ1-5 | many | TRBV6-2/TRBV6-3 | TGTGCCAGCAGTTTGGCAGGGAAAGGCAATCAGCCCCAGCATTTT | CASSLAGKGNQPQHF
. | TRBJ2-2 | few | TRBV3-1 | TGTGCCAGCAGCCAATTTGGTGCAACCGGGGAGCTGTTTTTT | CASSQFGATGELFF
TRBD1 | TRBJ1-1 | . | TRBV6-5 | TGTGCCAGCAGTCGGACAGGGGGCTTCACTGAAGCTTTCTTT | CASSRTGGFTEAFF
TRBD2 | TRBJ2-5 | . | TRBV20-1 | TGCAGTGCTTCCCCTGCGGGAGGGCAAGAGACCCAGTACTTC | CSASPAGGQETQYF
. | TRBJ2-1 | few | TRBV6-2/TRBV6-3 | TGTGCCAGCAGGAGGACGGGGCGTGAGCAGTTCTTC | CASRRTGREQFF
TRBD2 | TRBJ2-3 | many | TRBV28 | TGTGCCAGTCAGCGGGATAGCACAGATACGCAGTATTTT | CASQRDSTDTQYF
. | TRBJ1-3 | few | TRBV29-1 | TGCAGCGTTGAGACCACTGGAAACACCATATATTTT | CSVETTGNTIYF
. | TRBJ2-5 | many | TRBV7-9 | TGTGCCAGCAGCTTGACACAAGAGCAAGAGACCCAGTACTTC | CASSLTQEQETQYF
. | TRBJ2-5 | . | TRBV7-2 | TGTGTCAGCAGCCCCTACGGGATAGCAGCATTCCAAGAGACCCAGTACTTC | CVSSPYGIAAFQETQYF
. | TRBJ1-2 | many | TRBV29-1 | TGCAGCGTTGAAGATCTATCTGGCTACACCTTC | CSVEDLSGYTF
. | TRBJ2-7 | many | TRBV7-2 | TGTGCCAGCAGCTTAGAGGTGGGCGAGCAGTACTTC | CASSLEVGEQYF
TRBD1 | TRBJ1-6 | . | TRBV12-3/TRBV12-4 | TGTGCCAGCACCCCTGGGGGACAGAATTCACCCCTCCACTTT | CASTPGGQNSPLHF
TRBD2 | TRBJ2-2 | many | TRBV11-2 | TGTGCCAGCGAGAAACCTAGCGGGATGAACACCGGGGAGCTGTTTTTT | CASEKPSGMNTGELFF
. | TRBJ2-2 | . | TRBV9 | TGTGCCAGCAGCGTAGGGGCCCTGAACACCGGGGAGCTGTTTTTT | CASSVGALNTGELFF
. | TRBJ2-3 | . | TRBV10-3 | TGTGCCATCAGTCGGACAGTTGGCGAAGATACGCAGTATTTT | CAISRTVGEDTQYF
. | TRBJ2-1 | many | TRBV10-3 | TGTGCCATCAAACCCCCTCTGGGGGAGCAGTTCTTC | CAIKPPLGEQFF
. | TRBJ1-6 | . | TRBV3-1 | TGTGCCAGCAGCCAATTGGCCGGGGGGTGGTCACCCCTCCACTTT | CASSQLAGGWSPLHF
. | TRBJ1-6 | many | TRBV12-3/TRBV12-4 | TGTGCCAGCAGTCCCCTATCTTGGAGGCCGGGTTCACCCCTCCACTTT | CASSPLSWRPGSPLHF
. | TRBJ2-5 | . | TRBV29-1 | TGCAGCGTTGAATCACTAGCCAGGTCGGGAACCCAGTACTTC | CSVESLARSGTQYF
. | TRBJ1-1 | few | TRBV7-2 | TGTGCCAGCAGCTCGCCCGGGGCGCGGTTTGAAGCTTTCTTT | CASSSPGARFEAFF
. | TRBJ1-5 | . | TRBV16 | TGTGCCAGCAGCCAAGGGGTGGGGAAGCCCCAGCATTTT | CASSQGVGKPQHF
TRBD1 | TRBJ1-2 | . | TRBV28 | TGTGCCAGCAGAACGACAGGGCTCCCCCTCTATGGCTACACCTTC | CASRTTGLPLYGYTF
. | TRBJ1-2 | many | TRBV12-3/TRBV12-4 | TGTGCCAGCAGCCCAGATGTTGGTGGCTACACCTTC | CASSPDVGGYTF
TRBD1 | TRBJ1-5 | few | TRBV27 | TGTGCCAGCAGTGCCTTGGGACAGAACCCCGGTCAGCCCCAGCATTTT | CASSALGQNPGQPQHF
. | TRBJ2-2 | many | TRBV7-2 | TGTGCCAGCGGCGACAGACCGAACACCGGGGAGCTGTTTTTT | CASGDRPNTGELFF
. | TRBJ2-3 | few | TRBV29-1 | TGCAGCGTTGTACCCGGGGGCCAGAGAACGCAGTATTTT | CSVVPGGQRTQYF
. | TRBJ2-3 | few | TRBV15 | TGTGCCACCAGGTACGAAAGCACAGATACGCAGTATTTT | CATRYESTDTQYF
. | TRBJ2-1 | few | TRBV27 | TGTGCCAGCAGTTTTGGTCGCAATGAGCAGTTCTTC | CASSFGRNEQFF
. | TRBJ2-1 | . | TRBV12-3/TRBV12-4 | TGTGCCAGCATCTCTCACCGGACAGCGGATTACAATGAGCAGTTCTTC | CASISHRTADYNEQFF
. | TRBJ2-3 | . | TRBV5-1 | TGCGCCAGCAGCTTGGGGCTCGGGACCTTCGATACAGATACGCAGTATTTT | CASSLGLGTFDTDTQYF
. | TRBJ2-1 | . | TRBV2 | TGTGCCAGCAGTGGGATGGGTCCCTACAATGAGCAGTTCTTC | CASSGMGPYNEQFF
. | TRBJ2-7 | . | TRBV5-1 | TGCGCCAGCAGCTTGGAGGTCCGCTCCTACGAGCAGTACTTC | CASSLEVRSYEQYF
. | TRBJ2-5 | . | TRBV7-2 | TGTGCCAGCAGCCCTCAAGGCGGGACGACGAGGGAGACCCAGTACTTC | CASSPQGGTTRETQYF
TRBD2 | TRBJ2-5 | . | TRBV29-1 | TGCAGCGCCGAGCCAGCGGGAGATGAGACCCAGTACTTC | CSAEPAGDETQYF
. | TRBJ2-1 | few | TRBV2 | TGTGCCAGCAGTTACCGGCCCAGCAATGAGCAGTTCTTC | CASSYRPSNEQFF
TRBD2 | TRBJ2-7 | . | TRBV3-1 | TGTGCCAGCAGCCTTGGACTAGCCTACGAGCAGTACTTC | CASSLGLAYEQYF
TRBD1 | TRBJ2-5 | . | TRBV12-3/TRBV12-4 | TGTGCCAGCACCGTTGGACAGGGGACTCAAGAGACCCAGTACTTC | CASTVGQGTQETQYF